What follows are 31 T cell receptor beta chains derived from one specimen sequenced in a study of T cells in Graves' hyperthyroidism and ophthalmopathy. Researchers amplified the TCR beta CDR3 regions from RNA transcripts. The TCR CDR3 first-round RT-PCR relied on the HTBI primer set. TCRdb ran MiXCR on the multiplex PCR reads and lists one entry per CDR3 protein. This sample has hundreds of thousands of distinct CDR3 sequences, with about 15% found just once. Specimen: blood. The receptors were gathered from a young woman with Graves' hyperthyroidism.

The V gene is TRBV7-9, the J gene TRBJ2-5; TRBD2 aligns across 7 bases. The CDR3 sequence is 13 residues long. The germline V gene encodes CDR1 SEHNR and CDR2 FQNEAQ (reference sequence). The J segment lost 7 bases and the V segment lost 4 bases, leaving 6 bases of the junction unmatched. CDR3 sequence reads: CASSWNWGGTQYF. The CDR3 DNA reads TGTGCCAGCAGCTGGAACTGGGGGGGGACCCAGTACTTC.

This clonotype was observed many times. This chain connects TRBV18 to TRBJ1-1; no clear D gene. Germline V lookup: CDR1 KGHSH, CDR2 LQKENI. This CDR3 region has 12 residues. V was shortened by 3 bases and J by 11 bases, with 13 bases between the two germline ends. The CDR3 sequence is CASSPLGDWAFF. Written as DNA, the CDR3 is TGTGCCAGCTCACCTCTCGGTGACTGGGCTTTCTTT.

In the case of this clonotype: The germline gene is not matched at one end of the junction; a read error may be the cause. The genes are TRBV4-1 and TRBJ2-7; a possible D gene is TRBD2 (7 bases). In germline, CDR1 is MGHRA, CDR2 YSYEKL. The CDR3 is made up of 17 amino acids. The CDR3 protein is CASSQVGGTTNSYEQYF. Here the CDR3 DNA reads TGCGCCAGCAGCCAAGTGGGGGGGACAACCAACTCCTACGAGCAGTATTTC.

The V gene is TRBV7-9, the J gene TRBJ2-2; tentative D call: TRBD2 (5 bases). The germline V and J ends were trimmed by 5 bases and 0 bases, with 13 bases remaining between them. CDR3 length: 16 amino acids. Germline CDR1 is SEHNR and CDR2 is FQNEAQ (reference sequence). The DNA for the CDR3 is TGTGCCAGCAGCCACCCAGACTATTCGAACACCGGGGAGCTGTTTTTT. Amino acids: CASSHPDYSNTGELFF.

The table lists this clonotype with a few counts. The chain combines TRBV7-2 with TRBJ1-1; D is unclear. The V and J ends lost 6 bases and 3 bases respectively, with 11 bases between them. Germline CDR1 SGHTA, CDR2 FQGNSA. The CDR3 totals 13 residues. The CDR3 sequence: CASRVTRDTEAFF. The CDR3 nucleotides read TGTGCCAGCAGAGTGACACGCGACACTGAAGCTTTCTTT.

This clonotype was observed a handful of times. This chain uses TRBV30 with TRBJ2-1; possibly TRBD2 for D (6 bases). Germline CDR1 is GTSNPN and CDR2 is SVGIG (reference sequence). There are 13 residues in the CDR3. The V end lost 8 bases, the J end lost 8 bases, and 19 bases lay between the germline ends. The CDR3 region has the DNA TGTGCCCAAGGTCAGCGGAGGGGCGATGAGCAGTTCTTC. Its protein is CAQGQRRGDEQFF.

This clonotype was detected ten times or more. The chain uses TRBV11-2 and TRBJ2-7, with TRBD2 as a possible D gene (5 bases). There are 14 residues in the CDR3. Germline V gene sequence: CDR1 SGHAT, CDR2 FQNNGV. The germline V and J ends were trimmed by 4 bases and 4 bases, with 14 bases remaining between them. In DNA, the CDR3 is TGTGCCAGCAGCTGGAGTCGTGACTATTACGAGCAGTACTTC. Translating it yields CASSWSRDYYEQYF.

This clonotype showed up many times. This chain joins TRBV7-9 and TRBJ2-7; D might be TRBD1 or TRBD2, each matching 5 bases. The germline V and J ends were trimmed by 6 bases and 2 bases, with 11 bases remaining between them. This CDR3 is built from 13 residues. Germline assignment: CDR1 SEHNR and CDR2 FQNEAQ (reference sequence). The CDR3 loop reads CASSTMGAYEQYF. In DNA form, the CDR3 reads TGTGCCAGCAGTACCATGGGGGCCTACGAGCAGTACTTC. Combining the CDR3 with reference TRBV7-9 and TRBJ2-7 gives the whole variable domain DTGVSQNPRHKITKRGQNVTFRCDPISEHNRLYWYRQTLGQGPEFLTYFQNEAQLEKSRLLSDRFSAERPKGSFSTLEIQRTEQGDSAMYLCASSTMGAYEQYFGPGTRLTVT.

This clonotype has a handful of counts. The chain is built from TRBV5-6 and TRBJ2-7, with unresolved D. Germline CDR1 reads SGHDT; CDR2 reads YYEEEE. Trimming took off 4 bases at V and 5 bases at J, with 13 bases between the two ends. The CDR3 is made up of 13 amino acids. The CDR3 DNA follows: TGTGCCAGCAGCCGGTTGCCGGGTGACGAGCAGTACTTC. Its translation is CASSRLPGDEQYF.

This clonotype has ten or more counts. The chain carries TRBV7-3 and TRBJ2-1; D gene ambiguous. V dropped 2 bases and J dropped 1 base, with 12 bases sitting between them. Germline V gene lookup returns CDR1 SGHTA and CDR2 FQGTGA. The CDR3 extends over 16 amino acids. The CDR3: CASSLRPSWSYNEQFF. CDR3 DNA sequence: TGTGCCAGCAGCTTACGCCCTAGTTGGTCCTACAATGAGCAGTTCTTC.

This clonotype was counted at least ten times. This chain uses TRBV28 with TRBJ2-4; 8 bases align to TRBD1. Unmatched junction bases numbered 6, after V lost 6 bases and J lost 5 bases. The CDR3 consists of 14 residues. The germline V gene has CDR1 MDHEN and CDR2 SYDVKM. Here the CDR3 reads CASSTWTGQNIQYF. The CDR3 DNA reads as TGTGCCAGCAGCACCTGGACAGGGCAAAACATTCAGTACTTC.

This chain joins TRBV30 and TRBJ2-5; 8 positions match TRBD1. The CDR3 has 13 residues. Per germline, CDR1 GTSNPN and CDR2 SVGIG (reference sequence). Unmatched junction bases numbered 3, after V lost 3 bases and J lost 3 bases. In nucleotides, the CDR3 is TGTGCCTGGAGGAGACAGGGGAAAGAGACCCAGTACTTC. Its translation is CAWRRQGKETQYF.

This clonotype was observed at least ten times. The chain combines TRBV12-5 with TRBJ2-1; the D is unclear. The CDR3 loop spans 13 amino acids. Trimming removed 6 bases at V and 0 bases at J, with 6 bases between. Germline CDR1 reads LGHNT; CDR2 reads FRNRAP. The DNA for the CDR3 is TGTGCTAGTGGCCGTTACTCCTACAATGAGCAGTTCTTC. The encoded protein is CASGRYSYNEQFF. Looking up the rest from reference TRBV12-5 and TRBJ2-1 gives the full variable domain: DARVTQTPRHKVTEMGQEVTMRCQPILGHNTVFWYRQTMMQGLELLAYFRNRAPLDDSGMPKDRFSAEMPDATLATLKIQPSEPRDSAVYFCASGRYSYNEQFFGPGTRLTVL.

CDR3 bases: TGTGCCACCACCGGGGGAGGGACAGGCCAAGAGACCCAGTACTTC. Encoded protein: CATTGGGTGQETQYF. The chain uses TRBV24-1 and TRBJ2-5; the D gene is possibly TRBD1 (8 bases). Germline lookup yields CDR1 KGHDR and CDR2 SFDVKD. This CDR3 spans 15 amino acids. The V and J ends lost 8 bases and 1 base respectively, with 16 bases between them.

This clonotype has at least ten counts. The V and J genes are TRBV7-2 and TRBJ1-2; D is unclear. Germline values: CDR1 SGHTA, CDR2 FQGNSA. The CDR3 is made up of 15 amino acids. Trimming pared 1 base from V and 7 bases from J, leaving 16 bases between. In DNA, the CDR3 is TGTGCCAGCAGCTTAGGGGCTCCGGGGTTGCGTGGCTACACCTTC. It yields the protein CASSLGAPGLRGYTF.

The chain couples TRBV7-9 to TRBJ2-1; 8 nucleotides align to TRBD2. Germline V CDR1 and CDR2: SEHNR, FQNEAQ (reference sequence). V shed 5 bases and J 4 bases; nucleotides not matched to a gene: 7. The CDR3 consists of 15 residues. Written as DNA, the CDR3 is TGTGCCAGCAGCCCAGCTAGCGGGCGTTACAATGAGCAGTTCTTC. It encodes CASSPASGRYNEQFF.

This clonotype was observed at least ten times. The chain is built from TRBV15 and TRBJ2-7, with D perhaps TRBD2 (5 bases). V was clipped by 1 base and J by 0 bases, with 10 bases between them. This CDR3 region has 15 residues. Looked up from germline, CDR1 is LNHNV and CDR2 is YYDKDF (reference sequence). The CDR3 protein is CATSRARALSYEQYF. CDR3 bases: TGTGCCACCAGCAGAGCGCGGGCTCTCTCCTACGAGCAGTACTTC.

Ten or more counts support this clonotype. The chain employs TRBV11-2 and TRBJ2-2; D perhaps matches TRBD1 (5 bases). The germline V and J ends were trimmed by 4 bases and 0 bases, with 15 bases remaining between them. Germline loops: CDR1 SGHAT, CDR2 FQNNGV. This CDR3 has 17 amino acids. CDR3 protein: CASSSHKGDPNTGELFF. The CDR3 bases are TGTGCCAGCAGCTCGCACAAAGGGGATCCGAACACCGGGGAGCTGTTTTTT.

This clonotype was recorded many times. V usage is TRBV14 and J usage is TRBJ2-7, with D possibly TRBD2 on 6 matching bases. V dropped 1 base and J dropped 0 bases, with 13 bases sitting between them. From germline, CDR1 is SGHDN and CDR2 FVKESK. The CDR3 totals 16 residues. The CDR3 bases are TGTGCCAGCAGCCAAGCAGGGCTAGCGTACTCCTACGAGCAGTACTTC. It is translated as CASSQAGLAYSYEQYF.

This clonotype was seen many times. V usage is TRBV28 and J usage is TRBJ2-7; maybe TRBD2 (7 bases). V was cut by 7 bases and J by 3 bases, with 22 bases left in between. Per germline, CDR1 MDHEN and CDR2 SYDVKM. This CDR3 comprises 16 residues. CDR3 sequence: CASTTGRGGAGYEQYF. The CDR3 coding sequence is TGTGCCAGCACGACCGGAAGGGGGGGCGCAGGCTACGAGCAGTACTTC. The whole variable domain, filled in from reference TRBV28 and TRBJ2-7, reads DVKVTQSSRYLVKRTGEKVFLECVQDMDHENMFWYRQDPGLGLRLIYFSYDVKMKEKGDIPEGYSVSREKKERFSLILESASTNQTSMYLCASTTGRGGAGYEQYFGPGTRLTVT.

This clonotype showed up just a few times. The chain combines TRBV2 with TRBJ1-2; D is undetermined. This CDR3 spans 13 amino acids. CDR1 SNHLY and CDR2 FYNNEI come from the germline V gene. V was trimmed by 6 bases and J by 11 bases, leaving 19 bases between them. The chain's CDR3 is CASRLEAGGGYTF. The CDR3 nucleotides are TGTGCCAGCAGATTGGAGGCGGGCGGTGGTTACACCTTC.

The chain is built from TRBV29-1 and TRBJ2-4; 7 positions match TRBD2. CDR3 length: 18 residues. Per germline, CDR1 SQVTM and CDR2 ANQGSEA. Trimming at V came to 4 bases and at J to 1 base, leaving 16 bases not matched to a gene. The CDR3, as DNA: TGCAGCGTTGTTATTGGGCGGGAGCGAGGATCGGCCAAAAACATTCAGTACTTC. Its translation is CSVVIGRERGSAKNIQYF. The full variable domain, rest sourced from reference TRBV29-1 and TRBJ2-4, is SAVISQKPSRDICQRGTSLTIQCQVDSQVTMMFWYRQQPGQSLTLIATANQGSEATYESGFVIDKFPISRPNLTFSTLTVSNMSPEDSSIYLCSVVIGRERGSAKNIQYFGAGTRLSVL.

J is TRBJ1-6 and V is TRBV7-9, with D perhaps matching TRBD1 (5 bases). CDR1 is SEHNR and CDR2 is FQNEAQ in the germline V gene (reference sequence). Trimming took 1 base from V and 4 from J, leaving 8 bases between them. This CDR3 is built from 15 residues. The CDR3 is CASSLGGPYNSPLHF. DNA for the CDR3: TGTGCCAGCAGCTTAGGGGGACCGTATAATTCACCCCTCCACTTT. The full variable domain, with the rest looked up from reference TRBV7-9 and TRBJ1-6, is DTGVSQNPRHKITKRGQNVTFRCDPISEHNRLYWYRQTLGQGPEFLTYFQNEAQLEKSRLLSDRFSAERPKGSFSTLEIQRTEQGDSAMYLCASSLGGPYNSPLHFGNGTRLTVT.

This clonotype occurred a few times. In nucleotides, the CDR3 is TGTGCCATCAGTGAGACCCAGGGGGGTTTAATGAACACTGAAGCTTTCTTT. This codes for CAISETQGGLMNTEAFF. V gene TRBV10-3 combines with J gene TRBJ1-1; TRBD1 matches at 7 bases. V lost 2 bases and J lost 0; bases outside the gene matches: 9. Germline loops: CDR1 ENHRY, CDR2 SYGVKD. The CDR3 runs 17 residues.

The V and J genes are TRBV24-1 and TRBJ1-1, with 7 bases lining up with TRBD1. After removal of 6 bases from V and 8 bases from J, the junction contained 11 bases not matched to a gene. The germline V gene has CDR1 KGHDR and CDR2 SFDVKD. CDR3 length: 14 residues. The CDR3 spells CATSQGGLSPEAFF. The CDR3 DNA reads TGTGCCACCAGTCAGGGGGGACTAAGCCCCGAAGCTTTCTTT.

The chain has TRBV9 and TRBJ2-3; TRBD2 matches at 7 bases. Per germline, CDR1 SGDLS and CDR2 YYNGEE. CDR3 length: 13 residues. J lost 2 bases, V lost 6 bases, and 3 bases had no gene match. In DNA form, the CDR3 reads TGTGCCAGCACAGCGGGAAACACAGATACGCAGTATTTT. It is translated as CASTAGNTDTQYF.

The gene calls are TRBV6-2 or TRBV6-3 and TRBJ1-5; D is uncertain. The germline CDR1 and CDR2 sequences are MNHEY and SVGEGT. With 5 bases removed from V and 4 bases from J, the gap between germline ends came to 18 bases. The CDR3 covers 16 residues. This chain's CDR3 is CASSLGSDTANQPQHF. The CDR3 DNA reads as TGTGCCAGCAGTCTAGGCTCCGACACGGCGAATCAGCCCCAGCATTTT.

There are many counts of this clonotype. V and J are TRBV7-3 and TRBJ2-3, with D unresolved. The CDR3 is made up of 13 amino acids. Germline CDR1 is SGHTA and CDR2 is FQGTGA. V lost 0 bases, J lost 6 bases, and 7 bases lay in between. The CDR3 here is CASSLTGGDTQYF. In DNA form, the CDR3 reads TGTGCCAGCAGCTTAACTGGTGGGGATACGCAGTATTTT.

This clonotype occurred a few times. The CDR3 region is CASSLGLRSYNEQFF. The DNA of the CDR3 is TGTGCCAGCAGCTTAGGACTTCGTTCCTACAATGAGCAGTTCTTC. The chain employs TRBV11-3 and TRBJ2-1, with no clear D. Germline CDR1 is SGHNT and CDR2 is YENEEA. The CDR3 contains 15 residues. V was cut by 1 base and J by 1 base, with 8 bases left in between.

The genes are TRBV7-9 and TRBJ2-1, with 8 bases lining up with TRBD2. The V and J ends lost 4 bases and 9 bases, in that order; junction bases with no gene match: 11. This CDR3 is 15 amino acids long. Germline V gives CDR1 SEHNR, CDR2 FQNEAQ (reference sequence). CDR3: CASSSKASGRIEQFF. DNA for the CDR3: TGTGCCAGCAGCTCAAAAGCGAGCGGGAGAATTGAGCAGTTCTTC.

In its sample, this clonotype was seen many times. This sequence joins TRBV30 and TRBJ2-2, with 12 bases matching TRBD2. This CDR3 has 13 residues. V lost 5 bases to trimming and J lost 6 bases; unmatched junction nucleotides: 1. CDR1 and CDR2 from the germline V gene are GTSNPN and SVGIG (reference sequence). CDR3 loop: CAWASGGAGELFF. The CDR3 coding sequence is TGTGCCTGGGCTAGCGGGGGGGCCGGGGAGCTGTTTTTT.